This T cell receptor (beta chain) was identified in a study of T cell repertoires and Cas9 in healthy adults. In the study overall: Characterization of SpCas9-reactive CD4 and CD8 T cells covered multi-effector potency, cytotoxicity and lineage. Regarding the study as a whole: Reportedly, SpCas9-reactive effector T cell proliferation and function were mitigated by SpCas9-reactive Tregs in vitro.

About this clone: Its antigen remains unidentified.

Generated by immunoSEQ multiplex PCR, the TCRdb table keeps only in-frame clones and is missing some. The sample lists approximately 14,000 clones, approximately 91% seen once, with around 2% in the top ten. V was cut by 2 bases and J by 8 bases, with 15 bases left in between. CDR1 SQVTM and CDR2 ANQGSEA come from the germline V gene. The CDR3 sequence is 13 residues long. Source material: Tregs (CD4+, CD25+, CD127-, CD137-, CD154-) from PBMCs; culture status not recorded. The TCR originated in a human donor in good health. The gene calls are TRBV29-1 and TRBJ1-2; tentatively, D is TRBD1 (5 bases). The CDR3 DNA follows: TGCAGCGTTGAAAGTGGCAGGGCTGGGGGCTACACCTTC. Amino acid sequence: CSVESGRAGGYTF.